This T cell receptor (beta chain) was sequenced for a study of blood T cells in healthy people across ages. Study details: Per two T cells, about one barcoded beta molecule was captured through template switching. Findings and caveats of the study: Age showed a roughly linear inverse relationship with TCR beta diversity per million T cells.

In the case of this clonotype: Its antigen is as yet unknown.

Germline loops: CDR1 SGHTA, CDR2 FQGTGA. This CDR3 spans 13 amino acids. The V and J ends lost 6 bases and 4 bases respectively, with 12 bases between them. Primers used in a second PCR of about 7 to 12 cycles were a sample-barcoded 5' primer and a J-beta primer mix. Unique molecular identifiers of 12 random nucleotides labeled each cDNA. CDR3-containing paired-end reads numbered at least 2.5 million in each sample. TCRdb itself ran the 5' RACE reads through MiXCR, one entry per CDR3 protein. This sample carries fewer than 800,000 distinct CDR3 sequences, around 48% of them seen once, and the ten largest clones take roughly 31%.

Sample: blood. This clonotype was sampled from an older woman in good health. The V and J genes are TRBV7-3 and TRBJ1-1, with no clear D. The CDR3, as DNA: TGTGCCAGCAGTCGAGGGAGGACCACTGAAGCTTTCTTT. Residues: CASSRGRTTEAFF.